This T cell receptor beta chain was sequenced during a study of spatial heterogeneity in lung cancer. The overall study: There was a strong correlation between the counts of TCR transcripts measured in tumor regions and a T cell transcriptional module score that was calculated from matched bulk RNA-seq.

Time point reported: sample taken at primary tumor resection. Via MiXCR, TCRdb re-called the 5' RACE reads, giving one row per CDR3 protein. The data show thousands of distinct CDR3 sequences, 5.4% seen once. Study-level points and caveats: Counts of expanded alpha and beta TCRs within tumors tracked the tumor nonsynonymous mutation count.

By frequency in the sample, this clonotype is medium-sized. What it binds is not known. The TCR originated in a male donor with early-stage non-small cell lung cancer. The specimen was lung tumor tissue, collected at surgery.

The CDR3 here is CASSVQGQAISDTQYF. CDR3 bases: TGTGCCAGCAGTGTACAGGGACAGGCCATTTCAGATACGCAGTATTTT. This sequence joins TRBV2 and TRBJ2-3; TRBD1 matches 8 bases. V shed 4 bases and J 4 bases; nucleotides not matched to a gene: 10. The CDR3 is 16 residues long. From germline, CDR1 is SNHLY and CDR2 FYNNEI. Full variable domain (remainder filled in from reference TRBV2 and TRBJ2-3): EPEVTQTPSHQVTQMGQEVILRCVPISNHLYFYWYRQILGQKVEFLVSFYNNEISEKSEIFDDQFSVERPDGSNFTLKIRSTKLEDSAMYFCASSVQGQAISDTQYFGPGTRLTVL.